Shown below are 4 T cell receptor beta chains from a single sample sequenced in a study of tumor-infiltrating lymphocytes in localized non-small cell lung cancer (dated by TCRdb to about 2021). Receptor amplification or capture employed the immunoSEQ multiplex PCR assay. As stored in TCRdb, this immuneACCESS dataset retains in-frame rearrangements with V and J assigned. A fraction of the clones does not appear; measured against another copy, unresolved V genes explain less than half of the discrepancy, and the remainder lacks a known reason. Here the sample has roughly 14,000 clones; roughly four fifths occur a single time. The top ten hold 19% of the sample. Sequencing was done on a sample of lung tumor tissue. These receptors were taken from a human donor with non-small cell lung cancer.

In this sample, this clone turned up once. For the CDR3, the DNA is TGTGCCAGCAGCTTGAGGGGTGACAATTCACCCCTCCACTTT. Its translation is CASSLRGDNSPLHF. The V and J genes are TRBV5-8 and TRBJ1-6; D perhaps matches TRBD1 (5 bases). V lost 1 base to trimming and J lost 7 bases, with 9 bases between them. Germline-derived CDR1 and CDR2 are SGHTS and YDEGEE. CDR3 length equals 14 residues.

This chain uses TRBV7-3 with TRBJ2-3, with unresolved D. The germline V gene encodes CDR1 SGHTA and CDR2 FQGTGA. Trimming took off 2 bases at V and 1 base at J, with 7 bases between the two ends. This CDR3 is 14 amino acids long. This CDR3 is CASSLRQRTDTQYF. CDR3 DNA sequence: TGTGCCAGCAGCTTACGACAACGCACAGATACGCAGTATTTT.

The rearrangement links TRBV5-1 to TRBJ2-7; TRBD2 matches 14 bases. The CDR3 has 16 amino acids. Germline V lookup: CDR1 SGHRS, CDR2 YFSETQ. Trimming cost V 3 bases and J 6 bases; bases outside gene matches: 8. This chain's CDR3 is CASSWTGLAGAREQYF. The CDR3 DNA is TGCGCCAGCAGCTGGACGGGACTAGCGGGAGCTCGCGAGCAGTACTTC.

The chain is built from TRBV5-4 and TRBJ1-1; D is unclear. This CDR3 has 13 residues. CDR1 and CDR2 (germline): SGHNT, YYREEE (reference sequence). The V gene lost 3 bases and the J gene lost 1 base, with 7 bases spanning the gap. This CDR3 reads CASSSWGNTEAFF. CDR3 in DNA: TGTGCCAGCAGCTCGTGGGGGAACACTGAAGCTTTCTTT.